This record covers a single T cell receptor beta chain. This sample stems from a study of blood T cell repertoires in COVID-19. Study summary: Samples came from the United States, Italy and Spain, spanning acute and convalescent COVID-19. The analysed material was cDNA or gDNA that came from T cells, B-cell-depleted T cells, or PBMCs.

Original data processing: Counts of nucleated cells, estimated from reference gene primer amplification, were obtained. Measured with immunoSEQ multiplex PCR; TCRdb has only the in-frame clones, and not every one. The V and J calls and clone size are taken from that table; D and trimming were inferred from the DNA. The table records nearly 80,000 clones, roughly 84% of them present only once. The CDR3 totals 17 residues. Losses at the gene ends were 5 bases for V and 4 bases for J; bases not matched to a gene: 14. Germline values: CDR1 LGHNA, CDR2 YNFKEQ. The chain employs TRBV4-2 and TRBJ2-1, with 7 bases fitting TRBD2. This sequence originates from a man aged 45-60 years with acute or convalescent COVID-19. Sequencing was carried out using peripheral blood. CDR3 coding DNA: TGTGCCAGCAGCTCAAAATGGGGGGGGTCCGGGTACAATGAGCAGTTCTTC. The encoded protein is CASSSKWGGSGYNEQFF.